This T cell receptor beta chain derives from a study of OX40 agonist ivuxolimab in advanced cancers. Whole-study results and caveats: Nonresponders, in some cases, also had low normalized T-cell clonal expansion.

Repertoires were generated with immunoSEQ multiplex PCR, while TCRdb's copy carries only in-frame clones and drops some. The sample lists roughly 72,000 clones, roughly nine tenths occurring once. Exclusion of a patient followed from autoimmune disease history or systemic immunosuppression. This clone came up once. The antigen is not known. Sequencing was performed on CD4+ or CD8+ T cells sorted from blood, taken in a trial of the OX40 agonist ivuxolimab. The clonotype was recovered from an adult with an advanced solid tumor such as melanoma, head and neck, liver or kidney cancer.

The CDR3 is CASRAGGFLYNEQFF. The CDR3 coding sequence is TGCGCCAGCAGAGCCGGGGGCTTTCTGTACAATGAGCAGTTCTTC. The rearrangement uses TRBV5-1 and TRBJ2-1, with D possibly being TRBD1 or TRBD2 (6 bases each). The V gene's germline CDR1 is SGHRS and CDR2 YFSETQ. The CDR3 consists of 15 residues. Trimming took off 5 bases at V and 4 bases at J, with 16 bases between the two ends.